Presented here are 22 T cell receptor beta chains from one specimen sequenced in a study of CD8+ T cells in alopecia areata. RNA extraction and reverse transcription yielded cDNA as sequencing template. Assay: immunoSEQ multiplex PCR; the TCRdb copy retains only in-frame clones and omits some. The table lists roughly 150,000 clones, under 60% of them singletons. The sequencing here drew on CD4+ T cells sorted from blood, taken at week 0. These receptors were taken from a human donor with alopecia areata.

The chain uses TRBV7-9 and TRBJ1-2; 8 bases fit TRBD1. Germline CDR1 SEHNR, CDR2 FQNEAQ (reference sequence). The CDR3 has 17 residues. V trimming: 5 bases; J trimming: 0 bases; junction bases outside the gene matches: 11. Here the CDR3 reads CASSASGGQGSNYGYTF. The CDR3, as DNA: TGTGCCAGCAGCGCATCTGGTGGACAGGGCTCTAACTATGGCTACACCTTC.

As to this clone: The identical CDR3 is also encoded by other nucleotide sequences in the sample. V usage is TRBV5-6 and J usage is TRBJ2-1; D is ambiguous. This CDR3 spans 11 amino acids. V gave up 1 base and J gave up 7 bases, with 3 bases separating them. CDR1 SGHDT and CDR2 YYEEEE come from the germline V gene. The CDR3 bases are TGTGCCAGCAGCTTGAGTAATGAGCAGTTCTTC. Protein: CASSLSNEQFF.

CDR3 nucleotides: TGTGCCAGCAGCGACGGGGAGGGGTGGAATAATTCACCCCTCCACTTT. Translated, it gives CASSDGEGWNNSPLHF. The chain uses TRBV7-8 and TRBJ1-6; D might be TRBD1 (5 bases). CDR3 length: 16 residues. Germline assignment: CDR1 SGHVS and CDR2 FQNEAQ. Trimming took 5 bases from V and 5 from J, leaving 16 bases between them.

The chain couples TRBV19 to TRBJ2-7; unclear D gene. This CDR3 comprises 14 residues. CDR1 is LNHDA and CDR2 is SQIVND in the germline V gene (reference sequence). V gave up 5 bases and J gave up 0 bases, with 11 bases separating them. CDR3 bases: TGTGCCAGTAGTGAGTCACACAGCTCCTACGAGCAGTACTTC. It encodes CASSESHSSYEQYF.

The J gene is TRBJ1-2, the V gene TRBV27, with unresolved D. Trimming took off 3 bases at V and 1 base at J, with 6 bases between the two ends. Germline V lookup: CDR1 MNHEY, CDR2 SMNVEV (reference sequence). This CDR3 comprises 13 residues. CDR3 in DNA: TGTGCCAGCAGTTTCACCGTTAACTATGGCTACACCTTC. Translating it yields CASSFTVNYGYTF.

Only a few counts were recorded for this clone. This chain links TRBV18 with TRBJ1-5; D possibly corresponds to TRBD1 (6 bases). V gave up 1 base and J gave up 4 bases, with 11 bases separating them. The CDR3 runs 15 residues. Germline-derived CDR1 and CDR2 are KGHSH and LQKENI. For the CDR3, the DNA is TGTGCCAGCTCACCACGGGGGCCGCAGAATCAGCCCCAGCATTTT. This gives the protein CASSPRGPQNQPQHF.

This chain uses TRBV7-2 with TRBJ2-3; D is possibly TRBD2 (6 bases). Trimming stripped 0 bases from V and 6 bases from J, with 10 bases between. There are 14 residues in the CDR3. CDR1 SGHTA and CDR2 FQGNSA come from the germline V gene. CDR3 nucleotides: TGTGCCAGCAGCTTAGCGCTGCTAGCGGATACGCAGTATTTT. Translation: CASSLALLADTQYF.

The J gene is TRBJ1-6, the V gene TRBV30; D not resolved. Trimming cost V 4 bases and J 0 bases, with 4 bases left between them. This CDR3 region has 13 residues. The germline V gene encodes CDR1 GTSNPN and CDR2 SVGIG (reference sequence). CDR3 sequence (DNA): TGTGCCTGGACCAGCTCCTATAATTCACCCCTCCACTTT. It encodes CAWTSSYNSPLHF.

DNA of the CDR3: TGTGCCAGCAGCACCCAAGCCCATAACTCCCTGAACACTGAAGCTTTCTTT. Protein: CASSTQAHNSLNTEAFF. This chain uses TRBV13 with TRBJ1-1; D is undetermined. The germline V gene encodes CDR1 PRHDT and CDR2 FYEKMQ (reference sequence). The CDR3 length is 17 residues. V was shortened by 5 bases and J by 0 bases, with 19 bases between the two germline ends.

This clone was seen more than once but under ten times. V is TRBV20-1 and J is TRBJ2-7; D is uncertain. Trimming shortened V by 0 bases and J by 6 bases, and 6 bases separated the two germline ends. This CDR3 spans 11 amino acids. Germline V gene sequence: CDR1 DFQATT, CDR2 SNEGSKA (reference sequence). CDR3 in DNA: TGCAGTGCTAGAGATCGGGTCGAGCAGTACTTC. Translating gives CSARDRVEQYF.

J is TRBJ1-1 and V is TRBV6-5; no firm D call. Trimming left V 2 bases short and J 0 bases short, with 10 bases between. Germline values: CDR1 MNHEY, CDR2 SVGAGI. The CDR3 consists of 15 residues. The CDR3 DNA sequence: TGTGCCAGCAGTTACGCGGACGGACTGAACACTGAAGCTTTCTTT. Amino acids: CASSYADGLNTEAFF.

This clone was counted between two and nine times. The chain combines TRBV5-1 with TRBJ2-2; maybe TRBD2 (5 bases). Germline CDR1 is SGHRS and CDR2 is YFSETQ. CDR3 length: 14 residues. The ends were cut back, 0 bases at V and 7 bases at J, with 10 bases in the middle. CDR3 amino acids: CASSLGLEGGELFF. In DNA, the CDR3 is TGCGCCAGCAGCTTGGGCCTTGAGGGCGGGGAGCTGTTTTTT.

The chain carries TRBV5-1 and TRBJ2-7; TRBD2 aligns across 10 bases. Losses at the gene ends were 4 bases for V and 5 bases for J; bases not matched to a gene: 15. CDR1 and CDR2 from the germline V gene are SGHRS and YFSETQ. The CDR3 covers 17 residues. CDR3 amino acids: CASSLRPVAGGWNEQYF. In DNA, the CDR3 is TGCGCCAGCAGCCTCCGTCCCGTAGCGGGGGGCTGGAACGAGCAGTACTTC.

The chain is built from TRBV29-1 and TRBJ2-7; 8 positions agree with TRBD1. The CDR3 runs to 13 residues. Germline loops: CDR1 SQVTM, CDR2 ANQGSEA. The V segment lost 4 bases and the J segment 1 base; nucleotides outside the gene matches: 3. DNA for the CDR3: TGCAGCGTTGGAAGGGACAGGTCCTACGAGCAGTACTTC. Its protein is CSVGRDRSYEQYF.

The chain has TRBV7-2 and TRBJ1-5; 10 bases are a match to TRBD1. V dropped 5 bases and J dropped 6; count of bases not matched to a gene: 7. Germline-derived CDR1 and CDR2 are SGHTA and FQGNSA. The CDR3 has 15 residues. The CDR3 nucleotides are TGTGCCAGCAGCACGAGGACAGGGGGGGCTCAGCCCCAGCATTTT. The encoded protein is CASSTRTGGAQPQHF. Using reference TRBV7-2 and TRBJ1-5 for the parts outside the CDR3, the full variable domain is GAGVSQSPSNKVTEKGKDVELRCDPISGHTALYWYRQSLGQGLEFLIYFQGNSAPDKSGLPSDRFSAERTGGSVSTLTIQRTQQEDSAVYLCASSTRTGGAQPQHFGDGTRLSIL.

The chain carries TRBV11-3 and TRBJ2-1; 10 positions agree with TRBD2. With 5 bases clipped from V and 9 bases from J, the junction kept 4 bases outside the gene matches. CDR1 is SGHNT, CDR2 YENEEA, per germline. CDR3 length: 13 amino acids. CDR3 nucleotide sequence: TGTGCCAGCAGCCAGGGACTAGCGAGTGAGCAGTTCTTC. It translates to CASSQGLASEQFF.

In its sample, this clone was seen a few times. V and J are TRBV30 and TRBJ2-3; perhaps TRBD2 as D (5 bases). This CDR3 is 12 amino acids long. Trimming stripped 5 bases from V and 6 bases from J, with 12 bases between. The germline gives CDR1 GTSNPN, CDR2 SVGIG (reference sequence). CDR3 sequence: CAWGRLTDTQYF. For the CDR3, the DNA is TGTGCCTGGGGACGACTAACTGATACGCAGTATTTT.

The chain couples TRBV2 to TRBJ2-3; TRBD2 matches at 12 bases. Germline V gives CDR1 SNHLY, CDR2 FYNNEI. Unmatched junction bases numbered 7, after V lost 8 bases and J lost 4 bases. This CDR3 has 15 amino acids. CDR3 residues: CASVGTSGSPDTQYF. The CDR3, as DNA: TGTGCCAGCGTAGGGACTAGCGGGTCACCAGATACGCAGTATTTT.

The V gene is TRBV29-1, the J gene TRBJ1-1, with 8 bases that match TRBD1. Germline V lookup: CDR1 SQVTM, CDR2 ANQGSEA. This CDR3 spans 13 amino acids. With V trimmed by 1 base and J by 3 bases, 1 base remained unmatched. The CDR3 coding sequence is TGCAGCGTTGAAGGGACAGGGCACACTGAAGCTTTCTTT. Translation gives CSVEGTGHTEAFF.

A few counts support this clone. The chain recombines TRBV19 with TRBJ1-4; D call uncertain. CDR1 is LNHDA, CDR2 SQIVND, per germline (reference sequence). This CDR3 region has 15 residues. The V end was cut by 5 bases, the J end by 8 bases, with 18 bases between. DNA for the CDR3: TGTGCCAGTAGTGGAAGCAGGACCCGAGGGGAAAAACTGTTTTTT. The encoded protein is CASSGSRTRGEKLFF.

This clone was seen a handful of times. This chain joins TRBV6-5 and TRBJ2-7; perhaps TRBD2 as D (6 bases). The CDR3 has 14 residues. The ends were cut back, 5 bases at V and 0 bases at J, with 11 bases in the middle. Germline loops: CDR1 MNHEY, CDR2 SVGAGI. CDR3 in DNA: TGTGCCAGCAGTATGCGGGGTCCCTCCTACGAGCAGTACTTC. Amino acid sequence: CASSMRGPSYEQYF.

This clone has a handful of counts. The V gene is TRBV11-3, the J gene TRBJ2-1; 7 bases are shared with TRBD2. From germline, CDR1 is SGHNT and CDR2 YENEEA. This CDR3 is built from 12 residues. Unmatched junction bases numbered 7, after V lost 5 bases and J lost 12 bases. Here the CDR3 DNA reads TGTGCCAGCAGCAAACCCGGGGGGTGGCAGTTCTTC. Its translation is CASSKPGGWQFF.